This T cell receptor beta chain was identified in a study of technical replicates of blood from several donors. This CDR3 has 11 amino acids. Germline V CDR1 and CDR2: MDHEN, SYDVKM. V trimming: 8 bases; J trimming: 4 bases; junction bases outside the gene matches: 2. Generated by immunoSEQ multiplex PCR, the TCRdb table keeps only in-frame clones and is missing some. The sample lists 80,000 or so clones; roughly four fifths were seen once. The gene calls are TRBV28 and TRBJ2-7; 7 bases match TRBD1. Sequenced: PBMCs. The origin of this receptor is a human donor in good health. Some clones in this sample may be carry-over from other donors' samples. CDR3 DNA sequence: TGTGCCAGCCGGGACAGTTACGAGCAGTACTTC. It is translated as CASRDSYEQYF.